This note documents a single T cell receptor beta chain sequence. Its antigen is undetermined. The sample comes from a study of graft-versus-host responses after intestinal transplantation. Study as a whole: Each recipient received a multivisceral, liver-intestinal, or isolated intestinal graft. Recipients uniformly received anti-thymocyte globulin induction, followed by tacrolimus and steroids for around 3 years. Study results and caveats: Allograft clonal ratios (graft-versus-host to host-versus-graft) were high in patients who had graft-donor T cell macrochimerism. Marrow from the recipient contained GvH clones, some of which had appeared first in ileum or blood.

V trimming: 2 bases; J trimming: 5 bases; junction bases outside the gene matches: 9. The CDR3 length is 17 residues. The germline CDR1 and CDR2 sequences are LNHDA and SQIVND (reference sequence). Repertoires were generated with immunoSEQ multiplex PCR, while TCRdb's copy carries only in-frame clones and drops some. Among about 110,000 clones listed, just over 90% were seen once. The sequencing here drew on unstimulated CD4+ T cells sorted from spleen or lymph node cells, taken before transplant. The chain links TRBV19 to TRBJ2-2, with TRBD2 matching over 9 bases. This TCR was recovered from a human donor who was the organ donor for an intestinal transplant. In nucleotides, the CDR3 is TGTGCCAGTAGTATACTGGCGGCTAGCGGGGCTACCGGGGAGCTGTTTTTT. It codes for CASSILAASGATGELFF.